Sequencing of this T cell receptor (beta chain) was carried out in a study of beta chain features in type 1 diabetes. Study results and caveats: Researchers report that Type 1 diabetes patients had moderately but significantly shorter TCRB CDR3s across all four CD4+ subsets.

The CDR3 is 13 amino acids. Germline CDR1 is GTSNPN and CDR2 is SVGIG (reference sequence). V lost 1 base and J lost 6, with 10 bases in between. The single heparinised draw taken from each donor contained around 120 mL of blood on average. Each population that was sorted was more than 95% pure. All of the isolated RNA was reverse transcribed, so expressed TCRB transcripts were sequenced. Assay: immunoSEQ multiplex PCR; the TCRdb copy retains only in-frame clones and omits some. The data contain a few hundred thousand clones, around 13% of them singletons. In the case of this clone: The antigen is undetermined.

The receptor was isolated from a man aged 25-40 years in good health. The material sequenced was naive CD4+ T cells from blood. The chain combines TRBV30 with TRBJ2-1; D unresolved. This CDR3 is CAWSGRSLNEQFF. CDR3 nucleotide sequence: TGTGCCTGGAGTGGACGTTCCCTCAATGAGCAGTTCTTC.